This section outlines one T cell receptor (beta chain) sequence together with its context. Antigen: not known. The entry originates in a study of cytomegalovirus exposure and HLA in healthy donors. PCR was performed using 60 Vbeta and 13 Jbeta primers. Assay used: immunoSEQ multiplex PCR; TCRdb lists only in-frame clones, some missing. In the table there are fewer than 95,000 clones, about 60% of which are singletons. Study conclusions and caveats: Specific recognition of CMV antigens was confirmed in vitro for a few chains (all CMV-associated). Information on immune exposure was restricted to one variable (CMV serostatus).

Germline loops: CDR1 MDHEN, CDR2 SYDVKM. The CDR3 loop spans 14 amino acids. V shed 5 bases and J shed 7 bases, with 17 bases lying between them. This TCR was sampled from a woman aged 30 to 39 in good health and CMV-seronegative. V is TRBV28 and J is TRBJ1-1; tentatively, D is TRBD1 (6 bases). Sequenced material: PBMCs. The chain's CDR3 is CASSVDRPDGEAFF. CDR3 sequence (DNA): TGTGCCAGCAGTGTGGACAGACCTGATGGTGAAGCTTTCTTT.